This T cell receptor (beta chain) was profiled in a study of CD4+ T cells in melanoma. Points from the study as a whole: A reported correlation linked neoantigen-specific CD4+ T cells to CD8+, macrophage and B cell function. Reportedly, melanoma neoantigen-specific CD4+ T cells showed varied differentiation states.

The length of the CDR3 is 17 residues. Trimming took 1 base from V and 4 from J, leaving 20 bases between them. Per germline, CDR1 SGHNT and CDR2 YYREEE (reference sequence). Some clones are missing from TCRdb's copy, which holds only in-frame ones; the method was immunoSEQ multiplex PCR. Seen here are more than 110,000 clones, 92% observed once, and the top ten hold 1.5% to 1.7%. In regard to this clone: No antigen is known for it.

The receptor's source is a human donor with melanoma. J is TRBJ1-1 and V is TRBV5-4; D perhaps matches TRBD1 (5 bases). CDR3 in amino acids: CASSLFAGAPAGTEAFF. CDR3 sequence (DNA): TGTGCCAGCAGCTTGTTTGCCGGGGCCCCCGCGGGCACTGAAGCTTTCTTT. Full variable domain (remainder filled in from reference TRBV5-4 and TRBJ1-1): ETGVTQSPTHLIKTRGQQVTLRCSSQSGHNTVSWYQQALGQGPQFIFQYYREEENGRGNFPPRFSGLQFPNYSSELNVNALELDDSALYLCASSLFAGAPAGTEAFFGQGTRLTVV.